The entry below describes one T cell receptor (beta chain). Its antigen is not identified. This entry belongs to a study of shared clonotypes between healthy human individuals. General study results and limits: Generation probabilities of non-shared clonotypes were lower (relative to those shared by all four donors).

The V end was cut by 4 bases, the J end by 4 bases, with 13 bases between. CDR1 SGHNT and CDR2 YYREEE come from the germline V gene (reference sequence). CDR3 length: 14 residues. Replicate PCRs run on sorted subsets employed approximately 0.2 ug DNA, 25,000 to 35,000 T cell genomes. The method was immunoSEQ multiplex PCR; TCRdb's version includes in-frame clones alone and lacks a portion of them. The table records roughly 2.2 million clones, approximately 90% of them present only once. Each donor was a Caucasian adult residing in Nashville, Tennessee. The clonotype comes from a man between 18 and 29 years old in good health. Some clones in this sample may be carry-over from other donors' samples. Sequenced input: naive CD4+ T cells from PBMCs. Subset in this sample: CD45RA+ positively selected. V usage is TRBV5-4 and J usage is TRBJ2-3; D may be TRBD2 (5 bases). The CDR3 DNA reads TGTGCCAGCAGCCGAACGGACTCTTCAGATACGCAGTATTTT. Amino acids: CASSRTDSSDTQYF.